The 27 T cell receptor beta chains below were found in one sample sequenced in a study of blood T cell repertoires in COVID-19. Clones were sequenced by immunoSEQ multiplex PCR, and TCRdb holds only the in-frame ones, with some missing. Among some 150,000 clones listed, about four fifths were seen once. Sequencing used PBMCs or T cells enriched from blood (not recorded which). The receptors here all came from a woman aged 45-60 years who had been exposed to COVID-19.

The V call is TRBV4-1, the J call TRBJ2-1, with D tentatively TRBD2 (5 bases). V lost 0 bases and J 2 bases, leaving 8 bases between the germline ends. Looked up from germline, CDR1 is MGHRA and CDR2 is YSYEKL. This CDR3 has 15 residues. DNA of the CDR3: TGCGCCAGCAGCCAAGAAGCGACTACCTACAATGAGCAGTTCTTC. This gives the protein CASSQEATTYNEQFF.

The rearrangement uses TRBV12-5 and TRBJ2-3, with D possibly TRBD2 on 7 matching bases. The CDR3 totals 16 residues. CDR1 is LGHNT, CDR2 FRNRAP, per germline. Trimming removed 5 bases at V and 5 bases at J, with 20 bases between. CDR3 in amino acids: CASGPGRGASGDTQYF. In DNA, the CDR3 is TGTGCTAGTGGTCCCGGTCGGGGGGCCTCGGGAGATACGCAGTATTTT.

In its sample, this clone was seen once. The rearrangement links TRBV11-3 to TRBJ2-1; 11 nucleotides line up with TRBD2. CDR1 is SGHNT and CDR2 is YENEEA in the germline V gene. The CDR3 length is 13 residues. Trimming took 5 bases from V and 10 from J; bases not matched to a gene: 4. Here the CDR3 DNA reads TGTGCCAGCAGCCTAGCGGGAGGTTTCGAGCAGTTCTTC. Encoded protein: CASSLAGGFEQFF.

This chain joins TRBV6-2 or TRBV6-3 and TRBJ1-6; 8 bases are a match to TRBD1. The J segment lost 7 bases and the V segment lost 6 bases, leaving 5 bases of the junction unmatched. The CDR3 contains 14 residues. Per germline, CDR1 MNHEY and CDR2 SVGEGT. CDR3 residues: CASSLGQGNSPLHF. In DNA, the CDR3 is TGTGCCAGCAGCCTCGGACAGGGCAATTCACCCCTCCACTTT.

The CDR3 region is CASSLVPGMAGNTIYF. CDR3 sequence (DNA): TGTGCCAGCAGCTTGGTTCCGGGGATGGCTGGAAACACCATATATTTT. This chain connects TRBV5-4 to TRBJ1-3; no clear D. Germline CDR1 SGHNT, CDR2 YYREEE (reference sequence). There are 16 residues in the CDR3. V was pared by 0 bases and J by 2 bases, with 12 bases between.

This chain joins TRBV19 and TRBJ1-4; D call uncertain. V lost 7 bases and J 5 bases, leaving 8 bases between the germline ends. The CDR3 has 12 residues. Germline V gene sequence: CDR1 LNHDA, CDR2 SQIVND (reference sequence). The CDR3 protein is CASKSGNEKLFF. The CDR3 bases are TGTGCCAGTAAGTCAGGAAATGAAAAACTGTTTTTT.

This CDR3 is CASSSDGTGAGYTF. The DNA for the CDR3 is TGCGCCAGCAGCTCAGACGGGACAGGGGCCGGCTACACCTTC. The chain is built from TRBV5-1 and TRBJ1-2, with 10 nucleotides matching TRBD1. V lost 3 bases and J lost 8; bases outside the gene matches: 7. Germline V gene lookup returns CDR1 SGHRS and CDR2 YFSETQ. There are 14 residues in the CDR3.

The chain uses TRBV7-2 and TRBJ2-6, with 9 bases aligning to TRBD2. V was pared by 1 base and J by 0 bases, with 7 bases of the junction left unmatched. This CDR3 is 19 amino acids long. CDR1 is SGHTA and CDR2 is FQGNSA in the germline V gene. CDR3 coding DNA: TGTGCCAGCAGCTTAGGCAGCGGGAGGACCGCCTCTGGGGCCAACGTCCTGACTTTC. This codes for CASSLGSGRTASGANVLTF.

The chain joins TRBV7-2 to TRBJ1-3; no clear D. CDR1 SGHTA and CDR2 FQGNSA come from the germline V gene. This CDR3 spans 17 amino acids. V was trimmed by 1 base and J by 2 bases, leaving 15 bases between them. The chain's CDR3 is CASSLVPVMVAGNTIYF. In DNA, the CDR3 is TGTGCCAGCAGCTTAGTTCCGGTTATGGTCGCTGGAAACACCATATATTTT. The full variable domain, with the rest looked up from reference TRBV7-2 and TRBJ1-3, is GAGVSQSPSNKVTEKGKDVELRCDPISGHTALYWYRQSLGQGLEFLIYFQGNSAPDKSGLPSDRFSAERTGGSVSTLTIQRTQQEDSAVYLCASSLVPVMVAGNTIYFGEGSWLTVV.

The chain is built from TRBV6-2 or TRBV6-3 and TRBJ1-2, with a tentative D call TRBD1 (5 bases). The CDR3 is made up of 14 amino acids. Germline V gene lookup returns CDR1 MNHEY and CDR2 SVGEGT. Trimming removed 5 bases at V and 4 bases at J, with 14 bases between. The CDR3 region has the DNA TGTGCCAGCAGTCTCGGGGGGAACCTCTATGGCTACACCTTC. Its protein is CASSLGGNLYGYTF.

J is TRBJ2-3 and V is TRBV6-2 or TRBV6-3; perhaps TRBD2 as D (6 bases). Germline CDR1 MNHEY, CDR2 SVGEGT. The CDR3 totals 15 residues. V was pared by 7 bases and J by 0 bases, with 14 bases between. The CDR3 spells CASTPGTASTDTQYF. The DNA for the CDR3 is TGTGCCAGCACCCCAGGGACTGCTAGCACAGATACGCAGTATTTT.

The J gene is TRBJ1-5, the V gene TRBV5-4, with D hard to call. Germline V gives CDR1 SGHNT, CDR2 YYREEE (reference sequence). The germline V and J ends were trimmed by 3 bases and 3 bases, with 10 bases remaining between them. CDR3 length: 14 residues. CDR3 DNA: TGTGCCAGCAGCTCCTACGGGAACAATCAGCCCCAGCATTTT. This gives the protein CASSSYGNNQPQHF.

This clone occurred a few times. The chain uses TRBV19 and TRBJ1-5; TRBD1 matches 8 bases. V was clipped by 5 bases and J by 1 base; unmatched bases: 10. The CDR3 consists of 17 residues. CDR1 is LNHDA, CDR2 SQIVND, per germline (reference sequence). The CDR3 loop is CASSPRTGRLSNQPQHF. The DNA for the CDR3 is TGTGCCAGTAGTCCAAGGACAGGGCGGTTGAGCAATCAGCCCCAGCATTTT.

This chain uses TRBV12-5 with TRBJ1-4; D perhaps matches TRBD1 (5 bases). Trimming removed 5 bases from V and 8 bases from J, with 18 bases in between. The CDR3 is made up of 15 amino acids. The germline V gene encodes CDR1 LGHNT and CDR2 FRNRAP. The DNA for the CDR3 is TGTGCTAGTGGTCCAGGAAGGAGGGGTGGGGAAAAACTGTTTTTT. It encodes CASGPGRRGGEKLFF. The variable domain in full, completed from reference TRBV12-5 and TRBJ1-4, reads DARVTQTPRHKVTEMGQEVTMRCQPILGHNTVFWYRQTMMQGLELLAYFRNRAPLDDSGMPKDRFSAEMPDATLATLKIQPSEPRDSAVYFCASGPGRRGGEKLFFGSGTQLSVL.

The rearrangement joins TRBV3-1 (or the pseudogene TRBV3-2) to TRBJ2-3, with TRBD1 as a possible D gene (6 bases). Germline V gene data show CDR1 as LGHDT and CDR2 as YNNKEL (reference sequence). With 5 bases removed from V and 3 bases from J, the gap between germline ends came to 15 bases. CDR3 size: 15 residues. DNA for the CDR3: TGTGCCAGCAGCACAAGGAGGACAGATACAGATACGCAGTATTTT. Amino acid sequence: CASSTRRTDTDTQYF.

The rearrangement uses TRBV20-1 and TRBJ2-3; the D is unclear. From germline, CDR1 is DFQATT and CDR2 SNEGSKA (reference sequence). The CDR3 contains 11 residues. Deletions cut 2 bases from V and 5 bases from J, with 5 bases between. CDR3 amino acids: CSARPEDTQYF. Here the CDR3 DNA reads TGCAGTGCTAGACCAGAAGATACGCAGTATTTT.

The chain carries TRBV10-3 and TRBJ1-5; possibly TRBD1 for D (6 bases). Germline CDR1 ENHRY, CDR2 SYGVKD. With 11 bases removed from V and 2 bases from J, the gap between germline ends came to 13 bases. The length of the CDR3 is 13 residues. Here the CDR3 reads CAPRGGCNQPQHF. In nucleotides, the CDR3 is TGTGCCCCAAGGGGGGGTTGCAATCAGCCCCAGCATTTT.

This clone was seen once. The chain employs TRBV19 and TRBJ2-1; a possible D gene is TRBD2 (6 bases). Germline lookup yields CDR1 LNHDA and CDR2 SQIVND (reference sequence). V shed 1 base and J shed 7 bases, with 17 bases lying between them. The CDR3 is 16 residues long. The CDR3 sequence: CASSIGLGSGGNEQFF. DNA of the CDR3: TGTGCCAGTAGTATAGGTTTGGGGTCAGGAGGGAATGAGCAGTTCTTC.

CDR3 amino acids: CASSIGRGFPETGELFF. The CDR3, as DNA: TGTGCCAGTAGTATAGGGAGGGGTTTTCCCGAAACCGGGGAGCTGTTTTTT. This chain links TRBV19 with TRBJ2-2; tentatively, D is TRBD2 (6 bases). V lost 1 base and J 5 bases, leaving 17 bases between the germline ends. Germline CDR1 and CDR2: LNHDA and SQIVND (reference sequence). This CDR3 is built from 17 residues.

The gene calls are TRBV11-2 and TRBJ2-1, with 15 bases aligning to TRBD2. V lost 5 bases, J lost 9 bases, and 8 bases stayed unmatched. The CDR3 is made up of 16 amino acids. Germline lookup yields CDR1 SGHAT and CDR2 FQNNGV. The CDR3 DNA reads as TGTGCCAGCAGCCCTCGAGGGACTAGCGGGGGGCGTGAGCAGTTCTTC. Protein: CASSPRGTSGGREQFF.

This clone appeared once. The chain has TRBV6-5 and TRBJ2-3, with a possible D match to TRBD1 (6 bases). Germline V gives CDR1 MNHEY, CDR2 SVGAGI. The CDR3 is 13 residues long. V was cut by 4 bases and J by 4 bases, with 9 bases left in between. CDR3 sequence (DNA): TGTGCCAGCAGTTTCCGGACAGCAGATACGCAGTATTTT. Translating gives CASSFRTADTQYF.

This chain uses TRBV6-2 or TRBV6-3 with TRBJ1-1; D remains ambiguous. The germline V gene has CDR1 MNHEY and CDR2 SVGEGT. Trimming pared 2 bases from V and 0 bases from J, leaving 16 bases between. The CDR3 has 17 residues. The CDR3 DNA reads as TGTGCCAGCAGTTACCGGGTGTTCAGCCTTCTGAACACTGAAGCTTTCTTT. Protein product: CASSYRVFSLLNTEAFF.

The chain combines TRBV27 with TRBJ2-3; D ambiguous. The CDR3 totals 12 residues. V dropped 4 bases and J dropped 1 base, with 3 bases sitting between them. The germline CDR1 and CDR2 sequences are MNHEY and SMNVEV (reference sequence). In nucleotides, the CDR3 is TGTGCCAGCAGTTCAGGCACAGATACGCAGTATTTT. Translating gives CASSSGTDTQYF.

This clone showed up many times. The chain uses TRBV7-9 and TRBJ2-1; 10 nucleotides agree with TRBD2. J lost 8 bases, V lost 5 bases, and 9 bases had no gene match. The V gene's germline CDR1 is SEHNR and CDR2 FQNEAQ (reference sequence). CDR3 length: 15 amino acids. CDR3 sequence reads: CASSPIAGGMDEQFF. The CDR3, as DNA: TGTGCCAGCAGCCCTATAGCGGGAGGAATGGATGAGCAGTTCTTC.

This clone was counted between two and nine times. The DNA of the CDR3 is TGTGCCACCAGCACTAGAAGGGGCAATGAGCAGTTCTTC. It codes for CATSTRRGNEQFF. J is TRBJ2-1 and V is TRBV15, with D possibly being TRBD1 (5 bases). CDR3 length equals 13 residues. From germline, CDR1 is LNHNV and CDR2 YYDKDF (reference sequence). V lost 4 bases, J lost 6 bases, and 10 bases lay in between.

CDR3: CASSQKRNTGELFF. In DNA form, the CDR3 reads TGCGCCAGCAGCCAGAAGAGAAACACCGGGGAGCTGTTTTTT. The chain combines TRBV4-3 with TRBJ2-2; no reliable D call. Trimming removed 3 bases at V and 2 bases at J, with 7 bases between. CDR3 size: 14 residues. CDR1 is LGHNA, CDR2 YSLEER, per germline.

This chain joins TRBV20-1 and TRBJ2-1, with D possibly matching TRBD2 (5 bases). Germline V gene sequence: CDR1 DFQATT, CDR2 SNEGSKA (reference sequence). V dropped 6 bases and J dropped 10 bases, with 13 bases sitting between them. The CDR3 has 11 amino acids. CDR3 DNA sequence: TGCAGTGCGCGGGTAGGGCTAGAGCAGTTCTTC. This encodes CSARVGLEQFF.